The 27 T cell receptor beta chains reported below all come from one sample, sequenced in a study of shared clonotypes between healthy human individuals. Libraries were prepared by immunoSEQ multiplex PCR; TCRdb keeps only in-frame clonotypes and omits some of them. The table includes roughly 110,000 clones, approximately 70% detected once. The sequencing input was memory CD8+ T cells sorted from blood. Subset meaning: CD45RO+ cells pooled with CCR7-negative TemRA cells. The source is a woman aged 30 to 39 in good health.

The chain's CDR3 is CASRGKGENTGELFF. The CDR3 nucleotides read TGTGCCAGCAGGGGGAAAGGGGAGAACACCGGGGAGCTGTTTTTT. This chain uses TRBV7-9 with TRBJ2-2; weak D call: TRBD1 (5 bases). From germline, CDR1 is SEHNR and CDR2 FQNEAQ (reference sequence). V was shortened by 6 bases and J by 1 base, with 12 bases between the two germline ends. The length of the CDR3 is 15 residues.

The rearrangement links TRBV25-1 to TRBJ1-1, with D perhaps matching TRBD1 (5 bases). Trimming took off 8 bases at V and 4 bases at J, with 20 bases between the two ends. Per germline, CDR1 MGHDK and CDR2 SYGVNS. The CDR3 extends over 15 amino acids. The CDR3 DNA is TGTGCCAGCCTTGGGGCGCGGGCGGGCGGCACTGAAGCTTTCTTT. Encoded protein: CASLGARAGGTEAFF.

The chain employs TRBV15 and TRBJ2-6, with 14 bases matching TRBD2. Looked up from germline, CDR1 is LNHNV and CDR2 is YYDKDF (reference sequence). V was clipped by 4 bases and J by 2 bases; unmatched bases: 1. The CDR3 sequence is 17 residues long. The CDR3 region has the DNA TGTGCCACCAGCACGGGACTAGCGGGAGCTGGGGCCAACGTCCTGACTTTC. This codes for CATSTGLAGAGANVLTF.

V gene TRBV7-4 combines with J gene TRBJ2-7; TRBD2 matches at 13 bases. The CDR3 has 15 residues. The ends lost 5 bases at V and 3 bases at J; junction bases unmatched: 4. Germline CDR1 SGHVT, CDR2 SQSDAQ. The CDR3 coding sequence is TGTGCCAGCAGCCCCCGGACTAGCGGGAGCTACGAGCAGTACTTC. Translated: CASSPRTSGSYEQYF.

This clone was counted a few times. DNA of the CDR3: TGTGCCAGCAGCGTCGCCGGGACAGCCAACTATGGCTACACCTTC. This gives the protein CASSVAGTANYGYTF. This sequence joins TRBV9 and TRBJ1-2, with TRBD1 matching over 7 bases. With V trimmed by 2 bases and J by 2 bases, 6 bases remained unmatched. The CDR3 is 15 residues long. The germline gives CDR1 SGDLS, CDR2 YYNGEE.

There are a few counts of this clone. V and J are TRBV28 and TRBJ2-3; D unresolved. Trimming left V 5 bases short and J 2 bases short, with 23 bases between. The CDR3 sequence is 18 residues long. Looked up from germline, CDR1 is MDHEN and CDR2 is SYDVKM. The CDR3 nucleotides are TGTGCCAGCAGTACACCTCCTCTGCCAGAGAGTCCCACAGATACGCAGTATTTT. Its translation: CASSTPPLPESPTDTQYF.

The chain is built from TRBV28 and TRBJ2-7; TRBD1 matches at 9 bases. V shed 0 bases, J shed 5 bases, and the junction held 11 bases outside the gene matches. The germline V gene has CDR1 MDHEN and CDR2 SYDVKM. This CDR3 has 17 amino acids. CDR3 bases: TGTGCCAGCAGTTTATGGACCCCGGGACAGGGTCACGACGAGCAGTACTTC. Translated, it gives CASSLWTPGQGHDEQYF.

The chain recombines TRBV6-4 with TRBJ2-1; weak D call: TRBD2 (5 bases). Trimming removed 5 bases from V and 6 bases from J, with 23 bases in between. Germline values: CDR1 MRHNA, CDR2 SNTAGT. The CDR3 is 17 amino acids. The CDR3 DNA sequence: TGTGCCAGCAGTCGACCGGGAAGCATTATCGAAGGCAATGAGCAGTTCTTC. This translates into CASSRPGSIIEGNEQFF.

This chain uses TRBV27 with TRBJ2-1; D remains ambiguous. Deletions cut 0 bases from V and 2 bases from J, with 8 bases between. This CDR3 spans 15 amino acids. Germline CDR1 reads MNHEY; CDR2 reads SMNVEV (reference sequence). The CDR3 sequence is CASSLSRVAYNEQFF. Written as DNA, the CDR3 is TGTGCCAGCAGTTTATCAAGGGTTGCCTACAATGAGCAGTTCTTC.

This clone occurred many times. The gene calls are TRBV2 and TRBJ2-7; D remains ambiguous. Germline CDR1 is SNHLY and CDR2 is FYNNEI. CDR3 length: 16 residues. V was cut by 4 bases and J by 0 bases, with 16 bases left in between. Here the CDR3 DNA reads TGTGCCAGCAGTGGGTCGAACTCGGCGAGCTCCTACGAGCAGTACTTC. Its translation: CASSGSNSASSYEQYF.

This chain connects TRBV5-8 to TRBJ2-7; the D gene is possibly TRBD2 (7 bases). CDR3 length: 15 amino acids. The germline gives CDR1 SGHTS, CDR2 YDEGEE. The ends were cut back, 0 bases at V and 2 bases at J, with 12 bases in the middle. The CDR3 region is CASSLVRGAAYEQYF. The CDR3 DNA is TGTGCCAGCAGCTTGGTTCGGGGGGCCGCCTACGAGCAGTACTTC.

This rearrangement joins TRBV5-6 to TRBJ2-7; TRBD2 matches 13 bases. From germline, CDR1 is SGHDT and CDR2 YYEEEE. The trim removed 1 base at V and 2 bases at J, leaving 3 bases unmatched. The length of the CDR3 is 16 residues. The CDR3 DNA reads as TGTGCCAGCAGCTTGTACACTAGCGGGAGGGCCTACGAGCAGTACTTC. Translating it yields CASSLYTSGRAYEQYF. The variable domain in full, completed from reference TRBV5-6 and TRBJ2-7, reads DAGVTQSPTHLIKTRGQQVTLRCSPKSGHDTVSWYQQALGQGPQFIFQYYEEEERQRGNFPDRFSGHQFPNYSSELNVNALLLGDSALYLCASSLYTSGRAYEQYFGPGTRLTVT.

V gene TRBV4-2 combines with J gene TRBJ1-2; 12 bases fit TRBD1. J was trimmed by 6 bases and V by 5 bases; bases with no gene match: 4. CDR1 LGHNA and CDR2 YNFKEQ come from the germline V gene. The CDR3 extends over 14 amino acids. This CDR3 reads CASSWGQGADGYTF. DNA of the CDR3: TGTGCCAGCAGCTGGGGACAGGGGGCAGATGGCTACACCTTC.

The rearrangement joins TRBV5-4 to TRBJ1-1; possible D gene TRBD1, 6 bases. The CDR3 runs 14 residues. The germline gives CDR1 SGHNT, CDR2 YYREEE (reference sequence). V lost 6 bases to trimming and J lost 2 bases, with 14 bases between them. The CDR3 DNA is TGTGCCAGCACCACAGGGCGGCCTAACACTGAAGCTTTCTTT. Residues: CASTTGRPNTEAFF.

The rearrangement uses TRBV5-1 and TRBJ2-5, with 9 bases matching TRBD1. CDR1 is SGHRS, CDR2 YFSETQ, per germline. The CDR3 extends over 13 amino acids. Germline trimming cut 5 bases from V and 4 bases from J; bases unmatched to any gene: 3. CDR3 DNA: TGCGCCAGCAGAAGGGGACAGGGAGAGACCCAGTACTTC. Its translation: CASRRGQGETQYF.

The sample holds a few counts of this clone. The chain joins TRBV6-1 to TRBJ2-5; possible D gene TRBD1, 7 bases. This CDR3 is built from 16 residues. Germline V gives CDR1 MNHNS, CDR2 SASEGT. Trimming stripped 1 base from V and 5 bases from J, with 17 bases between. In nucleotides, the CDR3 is TGTGCCAGCAGTGAAGAGGCAGGGGGAGGAAGGGAGACCCAGTACTTC. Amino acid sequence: CASSEEAGGGRETQYF.

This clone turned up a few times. The DNA of the CDR3 is TGTGCCAGCAGCCGGGGAGGCAATCAGCCCCAGCATTTT. It yields the protein CASSRGGNQPQHF. The chain recombines TRBV5-6 with TRBJ1-5; D not resolved. Germline CDR1 SGHDT, CDR2 YYEEEE. Trimming took 4 bases from V and 2 from J, leaving 7 bases between them. CDR3 length: 13 residues.

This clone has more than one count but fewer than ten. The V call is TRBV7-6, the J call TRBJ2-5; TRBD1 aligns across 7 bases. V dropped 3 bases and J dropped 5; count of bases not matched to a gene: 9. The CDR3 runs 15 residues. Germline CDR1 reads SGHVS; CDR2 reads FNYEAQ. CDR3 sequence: CASSFYQGVVETQYF. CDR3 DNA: TGTGCCAGCAGCTTTTATCAGGGGGTAGTGGAGACCCAGTACTTC.

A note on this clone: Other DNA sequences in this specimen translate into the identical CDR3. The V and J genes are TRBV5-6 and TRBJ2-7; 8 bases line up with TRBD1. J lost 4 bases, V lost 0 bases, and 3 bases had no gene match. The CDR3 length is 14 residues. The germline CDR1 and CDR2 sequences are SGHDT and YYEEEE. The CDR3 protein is CASSLGQGRYEQYF. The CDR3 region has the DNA TGTGCCAGCAGCTTGGGACAGGGGAGATACGAGCAGTACTTC.

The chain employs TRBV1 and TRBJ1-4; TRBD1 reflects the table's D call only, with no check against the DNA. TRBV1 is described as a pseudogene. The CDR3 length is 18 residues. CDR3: CTSSLKIQGGGWNEKLFF. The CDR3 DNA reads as TGCACCAGCAGCCTTAAAATACAGGGGGGTGGCTGGAATGAAAAACTGTTTTTT.

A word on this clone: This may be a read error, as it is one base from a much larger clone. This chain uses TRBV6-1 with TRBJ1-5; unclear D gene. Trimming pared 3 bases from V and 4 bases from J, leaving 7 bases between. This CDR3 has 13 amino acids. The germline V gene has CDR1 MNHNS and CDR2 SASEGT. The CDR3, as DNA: TGTGCCAGCAGTGATGGGGAGAATCAGCCCCAGCATTTT. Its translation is CASSDGENQPQHF.

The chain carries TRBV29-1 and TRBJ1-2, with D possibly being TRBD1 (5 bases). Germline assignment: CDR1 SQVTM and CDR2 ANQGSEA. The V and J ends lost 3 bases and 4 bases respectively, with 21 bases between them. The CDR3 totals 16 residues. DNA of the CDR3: TGCAGCGTTGACGTTTTGTTAAAGGGGACGGGCTATGGCTACACCTTC. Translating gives CSVDVLLKGTGYGYTF.

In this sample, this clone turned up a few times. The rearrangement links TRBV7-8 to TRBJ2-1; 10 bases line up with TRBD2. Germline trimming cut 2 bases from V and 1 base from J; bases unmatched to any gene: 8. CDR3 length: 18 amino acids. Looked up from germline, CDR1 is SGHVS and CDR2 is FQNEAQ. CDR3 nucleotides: TGTGCCAGCAGCTTACGAATAGCGGGAGGTACATCCTACAATGAGCAGTTCTTC. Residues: CASSLRIAGGTSYNEQFF.

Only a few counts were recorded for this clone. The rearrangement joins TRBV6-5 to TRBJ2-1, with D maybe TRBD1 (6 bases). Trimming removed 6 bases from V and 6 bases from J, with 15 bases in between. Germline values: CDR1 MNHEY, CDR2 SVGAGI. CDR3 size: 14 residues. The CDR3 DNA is TGTGCCAGCAGGGAAGACCCGACAGGCAATGAGCAGTTCTTC. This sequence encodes CASREDPTGNEQFF.

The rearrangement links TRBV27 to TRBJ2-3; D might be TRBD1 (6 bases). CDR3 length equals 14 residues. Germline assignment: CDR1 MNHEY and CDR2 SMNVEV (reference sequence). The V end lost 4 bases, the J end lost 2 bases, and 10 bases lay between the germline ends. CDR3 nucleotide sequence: TGTGCCAGCAGTTGGACAGTTTCCACAGATACGCAGTATTTT. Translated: CASSWTVSTDTQYF.

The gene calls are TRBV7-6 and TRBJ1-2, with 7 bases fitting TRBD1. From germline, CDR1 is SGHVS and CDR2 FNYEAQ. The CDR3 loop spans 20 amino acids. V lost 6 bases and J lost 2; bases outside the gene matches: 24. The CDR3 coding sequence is TGTGCCAGCAGAATAACCATCGGGACAGCCTACTTTAGTCAAAACTATGGCTACACCTTC. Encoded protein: CASRITIGTAYFSQNYGYTF.

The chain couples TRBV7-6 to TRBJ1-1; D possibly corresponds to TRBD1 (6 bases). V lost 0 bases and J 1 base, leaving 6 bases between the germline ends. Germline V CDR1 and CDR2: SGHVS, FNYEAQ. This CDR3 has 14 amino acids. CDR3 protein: CASSLAGQNTEAFF. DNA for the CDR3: TGTGCCAGCAGCTTAGCGGGACAGAACACTGAAGCTTTCTTT.